These 27 T cell receptor beta chains share one sample of origin, sequenced in a study of blood T cell repertoires in COVID-19 (dated by TCRdb to 2020 to 2022). The library relied on the immunoSEQ multiplex PCR assay. TCRdb limited this immuneACCESS table to in-frame rearrangements with V and J called. A share of clones is missing; checked studies link under half to unresolved V genes, and the rest is unexplained. This sample is represented by some 110,000 clones; 60% to 80% of them were singletons. 5.5% to 7.5% of the sample rests with the top ten. The sequencing sample was made of peripheral blood. These receptors originate from a man older than 75 with COVID-19, enrolled during active disease.

The V and J genes are TRBV28 and TRBJ1-2; D may be TRBD1 (6 bases). Deletions cut 2 bases from V and 7 bases from J, with 17 bases between. This CDR3 spans 15 amino acids. Per germline, CDR1 MDHEN and CDR2 SYDVKM. Here the CDR3 DNA reads TGTGCCAGCAGTTTAGTCGACAGGATGGGCAGTGGCTACACCTTC. It yields the protein CASSLVDRMGSGYTF.

A note on this clone: The same CDR3 also results from other DNA sequences found in this sample. CDR3 sequence (DNA): TGTGCCAGCAGCCCACGACAGAACACTGAAGCTTTCTTT. Translating gives CASSPRQNTEAFF. The chain has TRBV7-9 and TRBJ1-1; no firm D call. V dropped 5 bases and J dropped 1 base, with 8 bases sitting between them. Germline CDR1 SEHNR, CDR2 FQNEAQ (reference sequence). The CDR3 is 13 amino acids.

The rearrangement uses TRBV7-3 and TRBJ1-1, with 7 bases lining up with TRBD1. V lost 7 bases to trimming and J lost 0 bases; unmatched junction nucleotides: 5. CDR1 is SGHTA, CDR2 FQGTGA, per germline. The CDR3 has 14 amino acids. The DNA for the CDR3 is TGTGCCAGCAAAGAGACAGGGATGAACACTGAAGCTTTCTTT. It codes for CASKETGMNTEAFF.

The V gene is TRBV13, the J gene TRBJ1-2; TRBD1 might be the D (6 bases). The CDR3 length is 12 residues. Germline assignment: CDR1 PRHDT and CDR2 FYEKMQ (reference sequence). Trimming pared 4 bases from V and 8 bases from J, leaving 11 bases between. CDR3 bases: TGTGCCAGCAGCTACCGGACAGCCGGCTACACCTTC. It yields the protein CASSYRTAGYTF.

The chain carries TRBV18 and TRBJ2-2; D may be TRBD2 (5 bases). The CDR3 sequence is 16 residues long. CDR1 and CDR2 (germline): KGHSH, LQKENI. V lost 3 bases to trimming and J lost 0 bases, with 11 bases between them. CDR3 residues: CASSPGGRSNTGELFF. The CDR3 nucleotides are TGTGCCAGCTCACCCGGAGGCAGGTCGAACACCGGGGAGCTGTTTTTT.

This rearrangement joins TRBV6-2 or TRBV6-3 to TRBJ2-3, with 8 bases that match TRBD2. This CDR3 comprises 17 residues. CDR1 MNHEY and CDR2 SVGEGT come from the germline V gene. The J segment lost 4 bases and the V segment lost 0 bases, leaving 9 bases of the junction unmatched. The CDR3 loop is CASSYSRSGGRPDTQYF. For the CDR3, the DNA is TGTGCCAGCAGTTACTCGAGAAGCGGGGGAAGACCAGATACGCAGTATTTT.

The chain employs TRBV6-5 and TRBJ2-7, with 9 nucleotides matching TRBD1. V dropped 3 bases and J dropped 1; count of bases not matched to a gene: 4. Germline V lookup: CDR1 MNHEY, CDR2 SVGAGI. The CDR3 consists of 15 residues. In nucleotides, the CDR3 is TGTGCCAGCAGTTATGAAGGGACAGGGTCCTACGAGCAGTACTTC. Its protein is CASSYEGTGSYEQYF.

The rearrangement uses TRBV5-4 and TRBJ2-5; TRBD1 is a possible D gene (5 bases). The CDR3 consists of 14 residues. Germline CDR1 is SGHNT and CDR2 is YYREEE (reference sequence). Trimming cost V 0 bases and J 1 base, with 7 bases left between them. The CDR3 nucleotides are TGTGCCAGCAGCTTGGAAGGGGCCCAAGAGACCCAGTACTTC. The encoded protein is CASSLEGAQETQYF.

This clone is medium-sized in the sample. The genes are TRBV4-2 and TRBJ2-7, with D possibly TRBD2 on 6 matching bases. The CDR3 is 16 amino acids. Trimming removed 3 bases from V and 4 bases from J, with 19 bases in between. Per the germline V gene, CDR1 is LGHNA and CDR2 is YNFKEQ. DNA for the CDR3: TGTGCCAGCAGCCAGGCTCTAGCGCCATCGGAGTACGAGCAGTACTTC. Translating it yields CASSQALAPSEYEQYF.

CDR3 protein: CASSQDVAGALKTQYF. CDR3 nucleotide sequence: TGCGCCAGCAGCCAAGATGTGGCAGGGGCTTTAAAGACCCAGTACTTC. This chain connects TRBV4-1 to TRBJ2-5, with a weak D call TRBD1 (6 bases). CDR3 length: 16 residues. V was shortened by 0 bases and J by 6 bases, with 17 bases between the two germline ends. Germline V lookup: CDR1 MGHRA, CDR2 YSYEKL.

V and J are TRBV28 and TRBJ1-1; D unclear. This CDR3 is built from 14 residues. CDR1 and CDR2 (germline): MDHEN, SYDVKM. Between the trimmed V and J ends, which lost 2 bases and 5 bases, there was a span of 12 bases. The chain's CDR3 is CASSLPLRGTEAFF. The CDR3 DNA is TGTGCCAGCAGTTTACCACTAAGAGGGACTGAAGCTTTCTTT.

The V call is TRBV10-3, the J call TRBJ2-3; maybe TRBD2 (7 bases). V lost 6 bases and J lost 2, with 15 bases in between. Germline CDR1 reads ENHRY; CDR2 reads SYGVKD. The CDR3 totals 15 residues. Here the CDR3 reads CAIRGGTFSTDTQYF. In DNA, the CDR3 is TGTGCCATCAGGGGGGGGACATTCTCCACAGATACGCAGTATTTT.

This clone appeared a few times. The J gene is TRBJ1-2, the V gene TRBV5-1; D gene uncertain. This CDR3 has 14 residues. Germline loops: CDR1 SGHRS, CDR2 YFSETQ. The V gene lost 0 bases and the J gene lost 4 bases, with 10 bases spanning the gap. CDR3 protein: CASSLGPGGYGYTF. The CDR3 DNA sequence: TGCGCCAGCAGCTTGGGACCAGGTGGCTATGGCTACACCTTC.

The chain uses TRBV28 and TRBJ1-2; TRBD1 matches at 12 bases. The CDR3 spans 16 residues. Germline assignment: CDR1 MDHEN and CDR2 SYDVKM. V lost 4 bases, J lost 2 bases, and 5 bases stayed unmatched. Here the CDR3 reads CASSSPGTGGNYGYTF. The CDR3 DNA reads TGTGCCAGCAGTTCCCCTGGGACAGGGGGCAACTATGGCTACACCTTC.

This sequence joins TRBV19 and TRBJ1-1; the D gene is possibly TRBD1 (5 bases). V lost 6 bases and J lost 11, with 22 bases in between. The germline V gene has CDR1 LNHDA and CDR2 SQIVND (reference sequence). CDR3 size: 14 residues. DNA of the CDR3: TGTGCCAGTAGCCATAGGGGCTTCCGGGTAGTGGCTTTCTTT. Translating it yields CASSHRGFRVVAFF.

This clone occurred once. The rearrangement links TRBV27 to TRBJ2-1; TRBD2 agrees at 10 bases. J lost 9 bases, V lost 2 bases, and 4 bases had no gene match. This CDR3 is 14 amino acids long. Germline lookup yields CDR1 MNHEY and CDR2 SMNVEV (reference sequence). The CDR3 nucleotides are TGTGCCAGCAGTTTACTAGCGGGAGCCGTTGAGCAGTTCTTC. It codes for CASSLLAGAVEQFF.

The V and J genes are TRBV11-2 and TRBJ1-1; D unresolved. Germline-derived CDR1 and CDR2 are SGHAT and FQNNGV. The CDR3 length is 13 residues. Trimming took 2 bases from V and 7 from J, leaving 11 bases between them. CDR3 residues: CASSLTVDLEAFF. Written as DNA, the CDR3 is TGTGCCAGCAGCTTAACAGTGGATCTTGAAGCTTTCTTT.

The chain carries TRBV11-2 and TRBJ1-6; possibly TRBD1 for D (5 bases). Germline V gene lookup returns CDR1 SGHAT and CDR2 FQNNGV. The ends were cut back, 5 bases at V and 11 bases at J, with 19 bases in the middle. The CDR3 has 15 amino acids. In DNA form, the CDR3 reads TGTGCCAGCAGCCCTTACTCAGGGAAGGACCCACCCCTCCACTTT. Encoded protein: CASSPYSGKDPPLHF.

This chain connects TRBV3-1 (or the pseudogene TRBV3-2) to TRBJ2-5; D is undetermined. The CDR3 length is 12 residues. Germline V gene data show CDR1 as LGHDT and CDR2 as YNNKEL (reference sequence). V lost 6 bases and J 2 bases, leaving 7 bases between the germline ends. The CDR3 protein is CASSLIQETQYF. The CDR3 DNA sequence: TGTGCCAGCAGTTTAATTCAAGAGACCCAGTACTTC.

The CDR3 DNA reads TGTGCCAGTAGTAGACTAGCGGGAGGCACAAACAATGAGCAGTTCTTC. This sequence encodes CASSRLAGGTNNEQFF. This chain uses TRBV19 with TRBJ2-1; the match to TRBD2 covers 13 bases. The germline V gene encodes CDR1 LNHDA and CDR2 SQIVND (reference sequence). This CDR3 contains 16 residues. V shed 4 bases, J shed 5 bases, and the junction held 5 bases outside the gene matches.

The V gene is TRBV21-1, the J gene TRBJ1-4; TRBD1, the D gene given by the table, was not confirmed from the DNA. TRBV21-1 is recorded as a pseudogene. This CDR3 spans 15 amino acids. CDR3 region: CASSSRSGRGEKLFF. The CDR3 DNA sequence: TGTGCCAGCAGCTCCCGGTCCGGAAGGGGTGAAAAACTGTTTTTT.

The chain combines TRBV7-6 with TRBJ1-5; 9 positions agree with TRBD1. The junction had 6 bases not matched to a gene; V was cut back by 2 bases and J by 7 bases. The CDR3 spans 15 residues. Per the germline V gene, CDR1 is SGHVS and CDR2 is FNYEAQ. DNA for the CDR3: TGTGCCAGCAGCTTATGGGACAGGGAAGGCCAGCCCCAGCATTTT. Protein: CASSLWDREGQPQHF.

This clone has only one observation. The V gene is TRBV4-3, the J gene TRBJ2-1; TRBD2 might be the D (6 bases). CDR1 and CDR2 from the germline V gene are LGHNA and YSLEER. V dropped 3 bases and J dropped 1 base, with 10 bases sitting between them. The CDR3 has 15 residues. CDR3 sequence reads: CASSHATSSYNEQFF. CDR3 nucleotides: TGCGCCAGCAGCCACGCGACTAGTTCCTACAATGAGCAGTTCTTC.

This clone occurred a few times. The chain recombines TRBV5-1 with TRBJ2-1; 10 positions agree with TRBD2. This CDR3 has 17 amino acids. V gave up 0 bases and J gave up 6 bases; unmatched junction bases: 9. Germline loops: CDR1 SGHRS, CDR2 YFSETQ. Here the CDR3 DNA reads TGCGCCAGCAGCTTGGGACTAGCGGGTGGCAAGGGCAATGAGCAGTTCTTC. Amino acid sequence: CASSLGLAGGKGNEQFF.

Only a few counts were recorded for this clone. The chain has TRBV27 and TRBJ1-2; D gene uncertain. The CDR3 is 16 amino acids. The germline V and J ends were trimmed by 5 bases and 2 bases, with 18 bases remaining between them. The germline V gene encodes CDR1 MNHEY and CDR2 SMNVEV (reference sequence). The CDR3 DNA reads as TGTGCCAGCAGTCCCATCGGGGTCCGCTCGAACTATGGCTACACCTTC. Protein product: CASSPIGVRSNYGYTF.

Concerning this clone: A read error may produce the germline difference seen at one junction end. This chain uses TRBV6-5 with TRBJ2-5; 7 bases align to TRBD1. CDR1 and CDR2 from the germline V gene are MNHEY and SVGAGI. The CDR3 has 12 amino acids. The chain's CDR3 is CASSYSGDSHYF. The CDR3 region has the DNA TGTGCCAGCAGCTACTCAGGGGACAGCCACTACTTC.

The chain employs TRBV7-8 and TRBJ1-3; a possible D gene is TRBD1 (5 bases). CDR1 is SGHVS, CDR2 FQNEAQ, per germline. Trimming removed 1 base at V and 2 bases at J, with 12 bases between. The CDR3 loop spans 16 amino acids. CDR3 nucleotide sequence: TGTGCCAGCAGCTTAGGGCAGGGTCTGACTGGAAACACCATATATTTT. Translated: CASSLGQGLTGNTIYF.